This T cell receptor (beta chain) came from a study of human T cells and chemical hapten exposure (dated by TCRdb to about 2021). The study in broad terms: For sensitization, 2% DPC in acetone was applied to a 2 cm by 2 cm area of upper inner arm skin. The libraries were sequenced as a pool, and the TCR yield per sample differed mostly because of small variations in library volumes within the pool. Patients additionally received weekly therapeutic DPC doses to the scalp throughout the roughly 24-week study period. Twenty-nine alopecia patients provided blood for TCR sequencing at one to four time points (pre-sensitization, 2, 6 and 24 weeks). Patient blood was sampled pre-sensitization (week 0) and at 2, 6 and about 24 weeks after DPC sensitization. This study followed changes in the peripheral blood TCR repertoire in vivo during primary and secondary sensitization of alopecia patients to the hapten diphenylcyclopropenone (DPC). Most of the patients in the cohort were female, and the cohort covered alopecia areata with under or over 50% scalp involvement, alopecia totalis and alopecia universalis. Patch testing on the upper back used Finn chambers containing 0.01% DPC, with scoring done after 6 days according to International Contact Dermatitis Research Group standards.

The investigation overall reported the following: DPC sensitization did not change the number of TCRs with a frequency above 1 in 1000, and there was no evidence of changes in global repertoire structure. Because all patients had alopecia, a presumed autoimmune disease, the immune response of the patients might differ from that of healthy individuals. Patch test score was positively correlated with the number of PT1 expanded TCRs, with significance at thresholds 8, 16 and 32 but not at 4. Significantly more large CDR3 similarity clusters were formed by expanded TCRs than by pre-sensitization or healthy control sets, consistent with antigen-driven responses. After repeated subsampling, the strength of the expansion versus patch-test correlation and the threshold at which it became significant changed.

From the cysteine up to the phenylalanine, the CDR3 has a length of 16 residues. Only the CDR3 portion is preserved as DNA: 48 bases, with reading frame beginning at the first base. The germline V gene sets CDR1 to MDHEN and CDR2 to SYDVKM. At the junction V is shortened by 4 bases and J by 1 base, with 16 bases in between. Library method: RACE. This sample was sequenced with a NextSeq 500. During library preparation, unique molecular identifiers were attached to individual cDNA molecules so that TCRs could be counted quantitatively and reproducibly. Both TCR alpha and TCR beta chains were sequenced from each blood RNA sample. The published analysis was carried out like this. The median number of TCRs per sample was around 96,000, ranging from roughly 20,000 to 700,000. The Decombinator software suite was used to annotate the V, J and CDR3 of the TCR reads. For PS versus PT1 abundance plots, all samples were subsampled to the same number of TCRs (28,000). TCRs were defined as expanded if absent before sensitization and observed at least eight times at the 2-week time point. The public sequencing data were trimmed at Q25 with fastp and processed into clonotypes with MiXCR by TCRdb, which kept only in-frame beta chains. For every CDR3 protein sequence, its rows merge into one entry that carries the most common genes and DNA. The authors' filters were not applied to this entry. The sample table records approximately 180,000 distinct CDR3 sequences; roughly 30% of these occur just once. The ten biggest clones cover less than 3% of the sample.

For this clonotype: Its target antigen remains unknown. Per-base qualities were not stored, and no clone one base away is much larger.

Reading the label with the study, this specimen's time point is: pre-sensitization, week 0. The treatment or condition label of this sample denotes: therapeutic diphenylcyclopropenone sensitization with weekly scalp DPC. At every patch-test visit, the blood draw took place before the patch test was put on. Patients were considered eligible if aged 18 to 70, diagnosed with alopecia and deemed suitable for DPC therapy, and patients were excluded if pregnant. Total RNA was isolated from unfractionated whole blood collected in Tempus Blood RNA tubes. This sequence uses TRBV28 and TRBJ1-1; the D gene is perhaps TRBD1, on 6 matching bases. The sample in question was whole blood, obtained in connection with sensitization to the hapten diphenylcyclopropenone (DPC). The sequence was obtained from a woman aged 30 to 39 with alopecia areata. Some clones in this sample may be carry-over from other donors' samples. The nucleotide sequence is given as TGTGCCAGCAGTTCGGGGGCGGGGGGCCCGAACACTGAAGCTTTCTTT. The resulting protein is CASSSGAGGPNTEAFF.